The 26 T cell receptor beta chains given below trace back to one sample, sequenced in a study of control samples from healthy donors and cancer patients. Data came from immunoSEQ multiplex PCR; TCRdb stores just in-frame clones and leaves some out. The sample lists roughly 130,000 clones, 91% occurring once. Sample: blood. The receptors were sampled from a man younger than 35 in good health.

The gene calls are TRBV30 and TRBJ2-7; D uncertain. CDR1 is GTSNPN, CDR2 SVGIG, per germline (reference sequence). V was shortened by 0 bases and J by 4 bases, with 7 bases between the two germline ends. The CDR3 is made up of 12 amino acids. CDR3 DNA: TGTGCCTGGAGTGTCCTGAAGTACGAGCAGTACTTC. This codes for CAWSVLKYEQYF.

In DNA form, the CDR3 reads TGTGCCAGCACTTCGAGGGGATATAATTCACCCCTCCACTTT. It encodes CASTSRGYNSPLHF. This chain joins TRBV2 and TRBJ1-6; D might be TRBD1 (5 bases). Trimming pared 7 bases from V and 4 bases from J, leaving 11 bases between. The CDR3 is 14 amino acids. Per the germline V gene, CDR1 is SNHLY and CDR2 is FYNNEI.

The chain uses TRBV18 and TRBJ1-2, with unresolved D. The ends were cut back, 2 bases at V and 1 base at J, with 5 bases in the middle. In germline, CDR1 is KGHSH, CDR2 LQKENI. CDR3 size: 13 residues. The CDR3 DNA sequence: TGTGCCAGCTCACCAAGGAGTAACTATGGCTACACCTTC. Residues: CASSPRSNYGYTF.

This clone was observed a handful of times. This chain connects TRBV2 to TRBJ2-2; D is undetermined. This CDR3 is 15 amino acids long. V was cut by 3 bases and J by 2 bases, with 10 bases left in between. The germline gives CDR1 SNHLY, CDR2 FYNNEI. The CDR3 loop reads CASSDRHPNTGELFF. The CDR3 coding sequence is TGTGCCAGCAGTGACCGACACCCCAACACCGGGGAGCTGTTTTTT.

This sequence joins TRBV7-8 and TRBJ2-5; D ambiguous. The V gene's germline CDR1 is SGHVS and CDR2 FQNEAQ. The germline V and J ends were trimmed by 8 bases and 2 bases, with 15 bases remaining between them. This CDR3 spans 14 amino acids. As DNA, the CDR3 is TGTGCCAGCGGATTTGGGTGGGATCAAGAGACCCAGTACTTC. This gives the protein CASGFGWDQETQYF.

The CDR3 nucleotides are TGTGCCAGTAGTATCCCGGCAGTGGGACTGTTTTTCTTT. Amino acid sequence: CASSIPAVGLFFF. The chain joins TRBV19 to TRBJ1-1; D possibly corresponds to TRBD1 (5 bases). The V end lost 3 bases, the J end lost 13 bases, and 18 bases lay between the germline ends. This CDR3 region has 13 residues. The germline CDR1 and CDR2 sequences are LNHDA and SQIVND (reference sequence). Combining the CDR3 with reference TRBV19 and TRBJ1-1 gives the whole variable domain DGGITQSPKYLFRKEGQNVTLSCEQNLNHDAMYWYRQDPGQGLRLIYYSQIVNDFQKGDIAEGYSVSREKKESFPLTVTSAQKNPTAFYLCASSIPAVGLFFFGQGTRLTVV.

The rearrangement uses TRBV5-1 and TRBJ1-6, with a weak D call TRBD1 (5 bases). V shed 0 bases and J shed 9 bases, with 16 bases lying between them. Per the germline V gene, CDR1 is SGHRS and CDR2 is YFSETQ. The CDR3 covers 16 residues. CDR3 protein: CASSLGGPPGSSPLHF. The CDR3 nucleotides are TGCGCCAGCAGCTTGGGGGGACCCCCGGGGAGTTCACCCCTCCACTTT.

J is TRBJ2-7 and V is TRBV3-1 (or the pseudogene TRBV3-2); no clear D gene. In germline, CDR1 is LGHDT, CDR2 YNNKEL (reference sequence). The CDR3 has 15 amino acids. V lost 0 bases, J lost 0 bases, and 9 bases lay in between. CDR3 protein: CASSQDHESSYEQYF. CDR3 nucleotide sequence: TGTGCCAGCAGCCAAGATCACGAGAGCTCCTACGAGCAGTACTTC.

The chain joins TRBV7-9 to TRBJ1-5; no clear D. This CDR3 has 12 amino acids. V was cut by 4 bases and J by 5 bases, with 6 bases left in between. CDR1 and CDR2 from the germline V gene are SEHNR and FQNEAQ (reference sequence). The CDR3 region has the DNA TGTGCCAGCAGCTCTGGCCATCAGCCCCAGCATTTT. This codes for CASSSGHQPQHF.

The chain joins TRBV5-1 to TRBJ1-1, with 9 bases lining up with TRBD1. CDR1 is SGHRS, CDR2 YFSETQ, per germline. The CDR3 loop spans 14 amino acids. J lost 6 bases, V lost 4 bases, and 7 bases had no gene match. CDR3 coding DNA: TGCGCCAGCAGCCGGACAGACAGGGGGGCTGAAGCTTTCTTT. Translation: CASSRTDRGAEAFF.

This clone was recorded only once. The gene calls are TRBV6-1 and TRBJ1-1, with 7 positions matching TRBD1. This CDR3 is built from 14 residues. Trimming cost V 3 bases and J 0 bases; bases outside gene matches: 1. CDR1 and CDR2 (germline): MNHNS, SASEGT. CDR3 nucleotides: TGTGCCAGCAGTGATACAGGGGTGAACACTGAAGCTTTCTTT. Translated: CASSDTGVNTEAFF.

This clone was counted once. This CDR3 is CASSQRLMNTEAFF. CDR3 nucleotide sequence: TGTGCCAGCAGCCAACGGCTAATGAACACTGAAGCTTTCTTT. The V and J genes are TRBV3-1 (or the pseudogene TRBV3-2) and TRBJ1-1; D remains ambiguous. This CDR3 has 14 residues. Germline V lookup: CDR1 LGHDT, CDR2 YNNKEL (reference sequence). V was clipped by 2 bases and J by 0 bases, with 7 bases between them.

The rearrangement links TRBV6-5 to TRBJ2-1; 8 bases fit TRBD1. The CDR3 spans 14 residues. V lost 7 bases to trimming and J lost 6 bases; unmatched junction nucleotides: 8. Germline-derived CDR1 and CDR2 are MNHEY and SVGAGI. CDR3 bases: TGTGCCAGCAAGACGGGACAGGCCCGCAATGAGCAGTTCTTC. Protein product: CASKTGQARNEQFF.

The genes are TRBV4-1 and TRBJ1-2, with TRBD1 identical over 7 bases. There are 15 residues in the CDR3. With 0 bases clipped from V and 2 bases from J, the junction kept 3 bases outside the gene matches. The germline gives CDR1 MGHRA, CDR2 YSYEKL. CDR3 in amino acids: CASSQDPGGNYGYTF. The CDR3, as DNA: TGCGCCAGCAGCCAAGATCCAGGGGGGAACTATGGCTACACCTTC.

The chain carries TRBV27 and TRBJ1-3; D gene ambiguous. CDR1 is MNHEY, CDR2 SMNVEV, per germline (reference sequence). The CDR3 runs to 14 residues. With 3 bases removed from V and 3 bases from J, the gap between germline ends came to 9 bases. CDR3 DNA: TGTGCCAGCAGTTTCAGGTTAGGTGGAAACACCATATATTTT. Protein: CASSFRLGGNTIYF.

The CDR3 loop reads CASSSRDATNEKLFF. CDR3 DNA: TGTGCCAGCAGCTCACGAGATGCAACTAATGAAAAACTGTTTTTT. The V and J genes are TRBV7-9 and TRBJ1-4; no reliable D call. V was trimmed by 4 bases and J by 0 bases, leaving 9 bases between them. This CDR3 comprises 15 residues. The germline V gene has CDR1 SEHNR and CDR2 FQNEAQ (reference sequence). Based on the CDR3 plus reference TRBV7-9 and TRBJ1-4, the full variable domain is DTGVSQNPRHKITKRGQNVTFRCDPISEHNRLYWYRQTLGQGPEFLTYFQNEAQLEKSRLLSDRFSAERPKGSFSTLEIQRTEQGDSAMYLCASSSRDATNEKLFFGSGTQLSVL.

The V call is TRBV6-1, the J call TRBJ2-7; TRBD1 or TRBD2 may be the D gene (6 bases each). CDR3 length: 16 amino acids. V lost 4 bases, J lost 3 bases, and 19 bases lay in between. Germline CDR1 and CDR2: MNHNS and SASEGT. The CDR3 nucleotides are TGTGCCAGCAGTGGCGGGACCGGGACAAACGTCTACGAGCAGTACTTC. Translating gives CASSGGTGTNVYEQYF.

The chain employs TRBV30 and TRBJ1-2, with D hard to call. Trimming removed 6 bases from V and 2 bases from J, with 13 bases in between. The germline gives CDR1 GTSNPN, CDR2 SVGIG (reference sequence). This CDR3 contains 13 residues. This CDR3 is CACRQALNYGYTF. The CDR3 DNA follows: TGTGCCTGCCGCCAGGCCCTAAACTATGGCTACACCTTC.

This clone was seen just once. The genes are TRBV18 and TRBJ1-6; D may be TRBD1 (6 bases). CDR1 KGHSH and CDR2 LQKENI come from the germline V gene. V was cut by 2 bases and J by 6 bases, with 11 bases left in between. This CDR3 is 15 amino acids long. Here the CDR3 reads CASSPGGLLNSPLHF. The CDR3 DNA is TGTGCCAGCTCACCAGGGGGCCTACTTAATTCACCCCTCCACTTT.

This CDR3 is CASSLSSGSYGYTF. CDR3 nucleotide sequence: TGTGCCAGCAGCTTATCCTCGGGGTCCTATGGCTACACCTTC. V usage is TRBV7-9 and J usage is TRBJ1-2; D gene unclear. The germline gives CDR1 SEHNR, CDR2 FQNEAQ (reference sequence). The CDR3 has 14 amino acids. Trimming left V 2 bases short and J 4 bases short, with 11 bases between.

With regard to this clone: In the same sample, other DNA sequences code for this CDR3. CDR3 region: CASSLGQGQMNTEAFF. DNA for the CDR3: TGCGCCAGCAGCTTGGGACAGGGCCAGATGAACACTGAAGCTTTCTTT. The V and J genes are TRBV5-1 and TRBJ1-1; 7 bases align to TRBD1. In germline, CDR1 is SGHRS, CDR2 YFSETQ. The CDR3 covers 16 residues. V shed 0 bases and J 0 bases; nucleotides not matched to a gene: 5.

The chain recombines TRBV7-9 with TRBJ1-1; tentative D call: TRBD1 (6 bases). The CDR3 has 16 residues. With 5 bases removed from V and 4 bases from J, the gap between germline ends came to 20 bases. CDR1 is SEHNR and CDR2 is FQNEAQ in the germline V gene (reference sequence). CDR3: CASSRPGVAWGTEAFF. As DNA, the CDR3 is TGTGCCAGCAGCCGACCAGGGGTAGCCTGGGGCACTGAAGCTTTCTTT.

V gene TRBV7-3 combines with J gene TRBJ2-2; 7 bases are shared with TRBD1. This CDR3 has 14 residues. V shed 5 bases, J shed 1 base, and the junction held 1 base outside the gene matches. CDR1 SGHTA and CDR2 FQGTGA come from the germline V gene. This CDR3 is CASSRQGNTGELFF. CDR3 sequence (DNA): TGTGCCAGCAGCCGACAGGGGAACACCGGGGAGCTGTTTTTT.

This chain uses TRBV25-1 with TRBJ1-1, with TRBD1 as a possible D gene (6 bases). The CDR3 contains 14 residues. V was trimmed by 1 base and J by 8 bases, leaving 14 bases between them. Germline V lookup: CDR1 MGHDK, CDR2 SYGVNS. CDR3 nucleotide sequence: TGTGCCAGCAGTGAATCCCAGGGGAGGAAGGAAGCTTTCTTT. Its translation: CASSESQGRKEAFF.

V usage is TRBV6-5 and J usage is TRBJ1-3; weak D call: TRBD1 (6 bases). V lost 0 bases to trimming and J lost 3 bases, with 12 bases between them. The CDR3 consists of 16 residues. Per the germline V gene, CDR1 is MNHEY and CDR2 is SVGAGI. CDR3 DNA: TGTGCCAGCAGTTACTCACACAGGGTCGGTGGAAACACCATATATTTT. Translation gives CASSYSHRVGGNTIYF.

The chain combines TRBV6-5 with TRBJ2-2; D is ambiguous. Trimming took off 3 bases at V and 4 bases at J, with 12 bases between the two ends. This CDR3 has 15 amino acids. The germline V gene has CDR1 MNHEY and CDR2 SVGAGI. The CDR3 DNA sequence: TGTGCCAGCAGTTATCGCCCCGAGGCCACCGGGGAGCTGTTTTTT. It yields the protein CASSYRPEATGELFF.